This T cell receptor beta chain was identified in a study of cytomegalovirus exposure and HLA in healthy donors. CDR3 length equals 16 residues. J was trimmed by 6 bases and V by 3 bases; bases with no gene match: 9. Per the germline V gene, CDR1 is LGHNA and CDR2 is YSLEER. PCR employed 60 Vbeta and 13 Jbeta primers. The data were produced by immunoSEQ multiplex PCR, yet TCRdb's version contains in-frame clones alone and is incomplete. The sample's table shows fewer than 130,000 clones. Study outcomes and limitations: In a later analysis, a genetic analysis reported fewer productive-TCR N-insertions in an Asian-associated ancestry cluster than the cohort average.

A word on this clone: What it binds is not known. Different DNA sequences within this sample yield the same CDR3.

This TCR derives from a man aged 45-60 years in good health and CMV-seronegative. The material sequenced was PBMCs. The chain combines TRBV4-3 with TRBJ2-1, with 9 bases lining up with TRBD2. CDR3 amino acids: CASSQGIAGVANEQFF. The DNA for the CDR3 is TGCGCCAGCAGCCAGGGAATAGCGGGAGTTGCCAATGAGCAGTTCTTC.